Given below is one T cell receptor beta chain in context. Per the authors' pipeline: Quantification of nucleated cells was approximated via reference gene primer amplification. Produced via immunoSEQ multiplex PCR; TCRdb's table is partial and in-frame only. The DNA was the basis for D and trimming; V, J and clone size are from that table. The sample has some 300,000 clones, about 87% seen once. This sample is part of a study of blood T cell repertoires in COVID-19. CDR1 and CDR2 from the germline V gene are SGHTA and FQGTGA. This CDR3 has 15 residues. V shed 2 bases and J shed 7 bases, with 15 bases lying between them.

The rearrangement links TRBV7-3 to TRBJ2-1, with D uncertain. This receptor was taken from a woman aged 30 to 39 who had recovered from COVID-19. Material for sequencing was peripheral blood. CDR3 coding DNA: TGTGCCAGCAGCTTAGTGTCAGGCTCGAGAAATGAGCAGTTCTTC. This gives the protein CASSLVSGSRNEQFF.